A selection of T cell receptor beta chains follows, all from one sample in a study of human T cells and chemical hapten exposure. TCRdb processed the RACE reads anew with MiXCR; each CDR3 protein has one entry. The sample consists of some 87,000 distinct CDR3 sequences, 10% of them appearing once. The sequenced sample was whole blood, obtained in connection with sensitization to the hapten diphenylcyclopropenone (DPC). Receptors originate from a woman aged 50 to 60 with alopecia areata. Some clones in this sample may be carry-over from other donors' samples. The CDR3 runs from the conserved cysteine through the conserved F or W. A D gene is named only where the DNA matches it firmly. Some rows mark clone size as missing; the rest say once, few, many or name a class of expanded clone.

NA	TRBJ2-3	NA	TRBV20-1	CSARVQGGGTDTQYF	TGCAGTGCTAGAGTGCAGGGAGGTGGCACAGATACGCAGTATTTT
few	TRBJ1-1	TRBD1	TRBV18	CASSPGQGLNTEAFF	TGTGCCAGCTCACCCGGACAGGGTTTGAACACTGAAGCTTTCTTT
NA	TRBJ2-3	NA	TRBV5-1	CASSRDDTDTQYF	TGCGCCAGCAGTCGGGATGACACAGATACGCAGTATTTT
many	TRBJ2-1	NA	TRBV11-2	CASRSVLKEQFF	TGTGCCAGCAGGTCAGTGCTAAAGGAGCAGTTCTTC
few	TRBJ1-1	NA	TRBV7-6	CASSFGGRTEAFF	TGTGCCAGCAGCTTTGGGGGAAGGACTGAAGCTTTCTTT
once	TRBJ2-1	NA	TRBV20-1	CSGGRGNEQFF	TGCAGTGGAGGGCGCGGCAATGAGCAGTTCTTC
few	TRBJ2-5	NA	TRBV5-1	CASSLQRLGQETQYF	TGCGCCAGCAGCCTCCAACGGTTAGGTCAAGAGACCCAGTACTTC
NA	TRBJ2-1	TRBD2	TRBV7-2	CASRLAEPNEQFF	TGTGCCAGCAGGCTAGCGGAGCCCAATGAGCAGTTCTTC
NA	TRBJ2-5	NA	TRBV6-1	CASRADPGAQETQYF	TGTGCCAGCAGAGCAGACCCGGGAGCTCAAGAGACCCAGTACTTC
few	TRBJ1-6	TRBD1	TRBV6-2/TRBV6-3	CASSFDRGLGSPLHF	TGTGCCAGCAGCTTCGACAGGGGGCTTGGTTCACCCCTCCACTTT
NA	TRBJ2-7	NA	TRBV29-1	CSALTGIGYEQYF	TGCAGCGCCCTTACAGGGATAGGGTACGAGCAGTACTTC
NA	TRBJ1-5	NA	TRBV27	CASSRTDSNQPQHF	TGTGCCAGCAGTAGGACAGATAGCAATCAGCCCCAGCATTTT
NA	TRBJ2-7	TRBD1	TRBV11-2	CASSSPGTGSYEQYF	TGTGCCAGCAGCTCACCCGGGACAGGGAGCTACGAGCAGTACTTC
NA	TRBJ2-1	TRBD2	TRBV20-1	CSAPTSGSAYEQFF	TGCAGTGCTCCAACTAGCGGGAGTGCATATGAGCAGTTCTTC
few	TRBJ1-2	NA	TRBV5-1	CASTRDGANYGYTF	TGCGCCAGCACAAGGGACGGAGCTAACTATGGCTACACCTTC
NA	TRBJ2-7	TRBD2	TRBV6-5	CASGLAGGAYEQYF	TGTGCCAGCGGCCTAGCGGGAGGGGCCTACGAGCAGTACTTC
NA	TRBJ1-5	TRBD1	TRBV27	CASSFSGQAGSNQPQHF	TGTGCCAGCAGTTTCTCCGGACAGGCGGGGAGCAATCAGCCCCAGCATTTT
once	TRBJ1-2	TRBD1	TRBV12-3/TRBV12-4	CASSRTGGGGYTF	TGTGCCAGCAGTAGGACAGGGGGTGGAGGCTACACCTTC
NA	TRBJ1-1	NA	TRBV5-1	CASSLDRDMNTEAFF	TGCGCCAGCAGCTTGGACAGGGATATGAACACTGAAGCTTTCTTT
few	TRBJ1-2	NA	TRBV29-1	CSVEAGQNYGYTF	TGCAGCGTTGAAGCCGGGCAAAACTATGGCTACACCTTC
NA	TRBJ1-6	NA	TRBV6-6	CASRKQAPNSPLHF	TGTGCCAGCAGAAAACAGGCCCCCAATTCACCCCTCCACTTT
NA	TRBJ2-3	TRBD1	TRBV5-6	CASSRYQGAAYTDTQYF	TGTGCCAGCAGCCGGTATCAGGGGGCAGCTTACACAGATACGCAGTATTTT
few	TRBJ1-5	NA	TRBV11-2	CASSPTGPDGQPQHF	TGTGCCAGCAGCCCGACGGGACCGGACGGGCAGCCCCAGCATTTT
NA	TRBJ1-4	NA	TRBV11-3	CASSSRRGTNEKLFF	TGTGCCAGCAGCTCCCGACGTGGAACTAATGAAAAACTGTTTTTT
few	TRBJ2-3	NA	TRBV21-1	CASSKPSGRYKAADTQYF	TGTGCCAGCAGCAAACCCTCCGGGCGGTACAAAGCCGCAGATACGCAGTATTTT